A selection of T cell receptor beta chains follows, all from one sample in a study of CD8+ T cells in alopecia areata. Generated by immunoSEQ multiplex PCR, the TCRdb table keeps only in-frame clones and is missing some. The sample carries approximately 4,500 clones, around 57% recorded once. This specimen consisted of skin, obtained at week 4, from a patient treated with tofacitinib. The receptor source for this set is a human donor with alopecia areata. Both conserved end residues are part of each CDR3. Each record gives: CDR3 DNA, CDR3 protein, CDR3 length, V gene, J gene, clone size, D gene. The D gene is left open where the match is weak. The size entry is marked missing in some rows and otherwise reads once, few, many or a size class.

CDR3 DNA: TGTGCCAGCAGCCCCATAGCGGGGAGCTCCTACGAGCAGTACTTC; CDR3 protein: CASSPIAGSSYEQYF; CDR3 length: 15; V gene: TRBV7-2; J gene: TRBJ2-7; clone size: once; D gene: TRBD2
CDR3 DNA: TGCGCCAGCAGCACGGGGCGTGGACAGGGGCACGGGGAGCAGTACTTC; CDR3 protein: CASSTGRGQGHGEQYF; CDR3 length: 16; V gene: TRBV5-1; J gene: TRBJ2-7; clone size: -; D gene: TRBD1
CDR3 DNA: TGCGCCAGCAGCCGCTATTTACAGGACACTGAAGCTTTCTTT; CDR3 protein: CASSRYLQDTEAFF; CDR3 length: 14; V gene: TRBV4-1; J gene: TRBJ1-1; clone size: few; D gene: -
CDR3 DNA: TGTGCCAGCAGCCCGTCGACAGGACCCTACGAGCAGTACTTC; CDR3 protein: CASSPSTGPYEQYF; CDR3 length: 14; V gene: TRBV11-3; J gene: TRBJ2-7; clone size: -; D gene: -
CDR3 DNA: TGTGCCAGCAGCCCGAGGACAGGGGGCTATCAGCCCCAGCATTTT; CDR3 protein: CASSPRTGGYQPQHF; CDR3 length: 15; V gene: TRBV28; J gene: TRBJ1-5; clone size: -; D gene: TRBD1
CDR3 DNA: TGCGCCAGCACCCCTCCTAGCGGGAGGGCGGCCACCGGGGAGCTGTTTTTT; CDR3 protein: CASTPPSGRAATGELFF; CDR3 length: 17; V gene: TRBV5-1; J gene: TRBJ2-2; clone size: -; D gene: TRBD2
CDR3 DNA: TGTGCCACCCATCAAGGGCACTCTGGAAACACCATATATTTT; CDR3 protein: CATHQGHSGNTIYF; CDR3 length: 14; V gene: TRBV6-1; J gene: TRBJ1-3; clone size: -; D gene: -
CDR3 DNA: TGTGCCAGCAGTGAAGTGGGGGGCCACACGAAGGAGACCCAGTACTTC; CDR3 protein: CASSEVGGHTKETQYF; CDR3 length: 16; V gene: TRBV6-1; J gene: TRBJ2-5; clone size: -; D gene: -
CDR3 DNA: TGTGCCAGCAGCTTAGGGGATACCGGGGAGCTGTTTTTT; CDR3 protein: CASSLGDTGELFF; CDR3 length: 13; V gene: TRBV13; J gene: TRBJ2-2; clone size: few; D gene: -
CDR3 DNA: TGTGCCAGCAGCTTAAGTAGCGGGACGTACCAAGAGACCCAGTACTTC; CDR3 protein: CASSLSSGTYQETQYF; CDR3 length: 16; V gene: TRBV7-2; J gene: TRBJ2-5; clone size: few; D gene: TRBD2
CDR3 DNA: TGTGCCAGCAGTTCTTGGGCCCAAGTGGGGCCGGAGCTGTTTTTT; CDR3 protein: CASSSWAQVGPELFF; CDR3 length: 15; V gene: TRBV27; J gene: TRBJ2-2; clone size: -; D gene: -
CDR3 DNA: TGCGCCAGCAGCCAAGAGTCAGGAGGAGGCGAGCAGTACTTC; CDR3 protein: CASSQESGGGEQYF; CDR3 length: 14; V gene: TRBV4-1; J gene: TRBJ2-7; clone size: -; D gene: -
CDR3 DNA: TGTGCCAGCAGCCCCTCCCAGGGCTCGGGGACAGATACGCAGTATTTT; CDR3 protein: CASSPSQGSGTDTQYF; CDR3 length: 16; V gene: TRBV11-3; J gene: TRBJ2-3; clone size: -; D gene: -
CDR3 DNA: TGTGCCAGCACACGGGGGCGCATAATCGATGAGCAGTTCTTC; CDR3 protein: CASTRGRIIDEQFF; CDR3 length: 14; V gene: TRBV6-6; J gene: TRBJ2-1; clone size: -; D gene: -
CDR3 DNA: TGTGCCAGCAGCTCCAGGTGGGCAGATACGCAGTATTTT; CDR3 protein: CASSSRWADTQYF; CDR3 length: 13; V gene: TRBV7-9; J gene: TRBJ2-3; clone size: -; D gene: -
CDR3 DNA: TGTGCCAGCAGCCCGAGGGACAGGGGGACCAGGGTCTATGGCTACACCTTC; CDR3 protein: CASSPRDRGTRVYGYTF; CDR3 length: 17; V gene: TRBV7-2; J gene: TRBJ1-2; clone size: -; D gene: TRBD1
CDR3 DNA: TGTGCCAGCAGTTACAGGGATACCGGGGAGCTGTTTTTT; CDR3 protein: CASSYRDTGELFF; CDR3 length: 13; V gene: TRBV6-6; J gene: TRBJ2-2; clone size: -; D gene: -
CDR3 DNA: TGTGCCAGCGAGGGGGGCAGGGGGGAAGATCAGCCCCAGCATTTT; CDR3 protein: CASEGGRGEDQPQHF; CDR3 length: 15; V gene: TRBV6-6; J gene: TRBJ1-5; clone size: -; D gene: TRBD1
CDR3 DNA: TGTGCCATCCAGGGGGGACAGGGGGCAAACTACGAGCAGTACTTC; CDR3 protein: CAIQGGQGANYEQYF; CDR3 length: 15; V gene: TRBV10-3; J gene: TRBJ2-7; clone size: -; D gene: TRBD1
CDR3 DNA: TGTGCCAGCTCACCGGGCAGCTGGGGGGGGGCCAACGTCCTGACTTTC; CDR3 protein: CASSPGSWGGANVLTF; CDR3 length: 16; V gene: TRBV18; J gene: TRBJ2-6; clone size: once; D gene: -
CDR3 DNA: TGTGCCAGCAGTTACTCGCCGGTAGCCTACGAGCAGTACTTC; CDR3 protein: CASSYSPVAYEQYF; CDR3 length: 14; V gene: TRBV6-6; J gene: TRBJ2-7; clone size: -; D gene: -
CDR3 DNA: TGTGCCAGCAGCGTCGAAGGGGGCGCGAGTACTGAAGCTTTCTTT; CDR3 protein: CASSVEGGASTEAFF; CDR3 length: 15; V gene: TRBV7-9; J gene: TRBJ1-1; clone size: -; D gene: TRBD1
CDR3 DNA: TGTGCCAGCAGACCTCTGACAGGGGTGGATTCACCCCTCCACTTT; CDR3 protein: CASRPLTGVDSPLHF; CDR3 length: 15; V gene: TRBV6-5; J gene: TRBJ1-6; clone size: -; D gene: TRBD1
CDR3 DNA: TGCGCCAGCAGCTTGCAGGGACTAGCGGGGACTCGTGTCACCGGGGAGCTGTTTTTT; CDR3 protein: CASSLQGLAGTRVTGELFF; CDR3 length: 19; V gene: TRBV5-1; J gene: TRBJ2-2; clone size: -; D gene: TRBD2
CDR3 DNA: TGTGCCAGCAGCCCGAGCCCCCTGGGACCCTACAATGAGCAGTTCTTC; CDR3 protein: CASSPSPLGPYNEQFF; CDR3 length: 16; V gene: TRBV14; J gene: TRBJ2-1; clone size: -; D gene: -
CDR3 DNA: TGTGCCAGCAGCCCACCGAAACAAGATACGCAGTATTTT; CDR3 protein: CASSPPKQDTQYF; CDR3 length: 13; V gene: TRBV7-4; J gene: TRBJ2-3; clone size: -; D gene: -
CDR3 DNA: TGTGCCAGCAGCCTAAGGGATGCAACTAATGAAAAACTGTTTTTT; CDR3 protein: CASSLRDATNEKLFF; CDR3 length: 15; V gene: TRBV11-3; J gene: TRBJ1-4; clone size: -; D gene: -
CDR3 DNA: TGTGCCAGCAGCTCTCCCGGACAGGGAATAGGAGGCTACACCTTC; CDR3 protein: CASSSPGQGIGGYTF; CDR3 length: 15; V gene: TRBV28; J gene: TRBJ1-2; clone size: -; D gene: TRBD1
CDR3 DNA: TGTGCCAGCAGGGTTGGCAATCAGCCCCAGCATTTT; CDR3 protein: CASRVGNQPQHF; CDR3 length: 12; V gene: TRBV7-2; J gene: TRBJ1-5; clone size: large; D gene: -
CDR3 DNA: TGTGCCAGCAGCTTGGATGACAGGGAGGCTCAGCCCCAGCATTTT; CDR3 protein: CASSLDDREAQPQHF; CDR3 length: 15; V gene: TRBV5-8; J gene: TRBJ1-5; clone size: -; D gene: TRBD1
CDR3 DNA: TGTGCCAGCAGTTACTCGTTCGATAATTTGCGGCAGTACTTC; CDR3 protein: CASSYSFDNLRQYF; CDR3 length: 14; V gene: TRBV6-6; J gene: TRBJ2-7; clone size: once; D gene: -
CDR3 DNA: TGTGCCAGCAGAGTCGGGACTTCGACGGGCACAGATACGCAGTATTTT; CDR3 protein: CASRVGTSTGTDTQYF; CDR3 length: 16; V gene: TRBV6-6; J gene: TRBJ2-3; clone size: -; D gene: -
CDR3 DNA: TGCGCCAGCAAAGGCCTAGCGGGGGAAAATGAGCAGTTCTTC; CDR3 protein: CASKGLAGENEQFF; CDR3 length: 14; V gene: TRBV5-1; J gene: TRBJ2-1; clone size: -; D gene: TRBD2
CDR3 DNA: TGTGCCAGCAGCCACGGGACGGACTACGAGCAGTACTTC; CDR3 protein: CASSHGTDYEQYF; CDR3 length: 13; V gene: TRBV5-1; J gene: TRBJ2-7; clone size: few; D gene: -
CDR3 DNA: TGTGCCAGCAGCAGTGGTGGCAATTACTACGAGCAGTACTTC; CDR3 protein: CASSSGGNYYEQYF; CDR3 length: 14; V gene: TRBV7-1; J gene: TRBJ2-7; clone size: -; D gene: -
CDR3 DNA: TGTGCCAGCAGTTTACGTGGCGGGCCGGGTGAGCAGTACTTC; CDR3 protein: CASSLRGGPGEQYF; CDR3 length: 14; V gene: TRBV27; J gene: TRBJ2-7; clone size: few; D gene: -
CDR3 DNA: TGCAGCGTTACCCGGGGGACAGGGGCCTACGAGCAGTACTTC; CDR3 protein: CSVTRGTGAYEQYF; CDR3 length: 14; V gene: TRBV29-1; J gene: TRBJ2-7; clone size: -; D gene: TRBD1
CDR3 DNA: TGCGCCAGCAGCCCTCGGAGAGTCTCTTTCTCCTACGAGCAGTACTTC; CDR3 protein: CASSPRRVSFSYEQYF; CDR3 length: 16; V gene: TRBV5-1; J gene: TRBJ2-7; clone size: few; D gene: -
CDR3 DNA: TGTGCCAGCAGGGAGGCACCTGGGAATGAGCAGTTCTTC; CDR3 protein: CASREAPGNEQFF; CDR3 length: 13; V gene: TRBV9; J gene: TRBJ2-1; clone size: -; D gene: -
CDR3 DNA: TGTGCCAGCAGTTACCCTCTCGCCCGGGAGCCCGGGTACACCTTC; CDR3 protein: CASSYPLAREPGYTF; CDR3 length: 15; V gene: TRBV6-7; J gene: TRBJ1-2; clone size: -; D gene: -
CDR3 DNA: TGTGCCAGCAGCTTAGTTGGGGCAGCTTGGCGGGAGCAGTTCTTC; CDR3 protein: CASSLVGAAWREQFF; CDR3 length: 15; V gene: TRBV7-9; J gene: TRBJ2-1; clone size: -; D gene: -
CDR3 DNA: TGCAGCGTTGCGTCTCGCGGTAGCACAGATACGCAGTATTTT; CDR3 protein: CSVASRGSTDTQYF; CDR3 length: 14; V gene: TRBV29-1; J gene: TRBJ2-3; clone size: -; D gene: -
CDR3 DNA: TGTGCCAGCAGCGAGTGGGGGCCCTACGAGCAGTACTTC; CDR3 protein: CASSEWGPYEQYF; CDR3 length: 13; V gene: TRBV11-2; J gene: TRBJ2-7; clone size: -; D gene: -
CDR3 DNA: TGTGCCAGCAGCTTTCGCCCAGACATTCAAATGGATACGCAGTATTTT; CDR3 protein: CASSFRPDIQMDTQYF; CDR3 length: 16; V gene: TRBV11-2; J gene: TRBJ2-3; clone size: -; D gene: -
CDR3 DNA: TGTGCCAGCAGCTACACTGTTCGGGACCGTGAGCAGTTCTTC; CDR3 protein: CASSYTVRDREQFF; CDR3 length: 14; V gene: TRBV7-8; J gene: TRBJ2-1; clone size: few; D gene: -
CDR3 DNA: TGTGCCAGCAGCCAAGATCCCGGAGAGTACAATGAGCAGTTCTTC; CDR3 protein: CASSQDPGEYNEQFF; CDR3 length: 15; V gene: TRBV14; J gene: TRBJ2-1; clone size: -; D gene: -
CDR3 DNA: TGTGCCAGCTCACCAGGGGATAATGAGCAGTTCTTC; CDR3 protein: CASSPGDNEQFF; CDR3 length: 12; V gene: TRBV18; J gene: TRBJ2-1; clone size: few; D gene: -
CDR3 DNA: TGTGCCACCAGCAGAGACGGGGGAAACCTAAAGCGGGTTCTAACCGGGGAGCTGTTTTTT; CDR3 protein: CATSRDGGNLKRVLTGELFF; CDR3 length: 20; V gene: TRBV15; J gene: TRBJ2-2; clone size: -; D gene: -
CDR3 DNA: TGTGCCAGCAGTTCCTGGACCGAACAAGAGACCCAGTACTTC; CDR3 protein: CASSSWTEQETQYF; CDR3 length: 14; V gene: TRBV6-5; J gene: TRBJ2-5; clone size: -; D gene: -
CDR3 DNA: TGTGCCAGCAGCTTAACGGGGAGCACCGGGGAGCTGTTTTTT; CDR3 protein: CASSLTGSTGELFF; CDR3 length: 14; V gene: TRBV11-1; J gene: TRBJ2-2; clone size: -; D gene: -
CDR3 DNA: TGTGCCAGCAGCCAAGATAGCGGCGCCACAGATACGCAGTATTTT; CDR3 protein: CASSQDSGATDTQYF; CDR3 length: 15; V gene: TRBV14; J gene: TRBJ2-3; clone size: -; D gene: -
CDR3 DNA: TGTGCCAGCAGCGTTGACGGAACGGATTACTATGGCTACACCTTC; CDR3 protein: CASSVDGTDYYGYTF; CDR3 length: 15; V gene: TRBV9; J gene: TRBJ1-2; clone size: few; D gene: -
CDR3 DNA: TGTGCCAGTAGTATCGGCAGGCCCTCCTACGAGCAGTACTTC; CDR3 protein: CASSIGRPSYEQYF; CDR3 length: 14; V gene: TRBV19; J gene: TRBJ2-7; clone size: -; D gene: -